What follows are 30 T cell receptor beta chains derived from one specimen sequenced in a study of blood T cell repertoires in COVID-19. Data came from immunoSEQ multiplex PCR; TCRdb stores just in-frame clones and leaves some out. This sample has 85,000 to 120,000 clones, with 70% to 90% found just once. Sequencing was performed on peripheral blood. The receptors were gathered from a man aged 50 or older with active COVID-19.

The V and J genes are TRBV7-8 and TRBJ2-3; D is unclear. Germline V gene lookup returns CDR1 SGHVS and CDR2 FQNEAQ. This CDR3 is built from 14 residues. V shed 2 bases and J shed 4 bases, with 10 bases lying between them. The CDR3 coding sequence is TGTGCCAGCAGCTTACAGGCGCCCCCAGATACGCAGTATTTT. It translates to CASSLQAPPDTQYF.

The genes are TRBV24-1 and TRBJ2-3; the D is unclear. The CDR3 consists of 13 residues. Trimming took off 3 bases at V and 8 bases at J, with 11 bases between the two ends. The germline CDR1 and CDR2 sequences are KGHDR and SFDVKD. CDR3 protein: CATSDEVLGTQYF. The CDR3 DNA reads as TGTGCCACCAGTGATGAGGTTTTAGGTACGCAGTATTTT.

This chain links TRBV29-1 with TRBJ2-4, with TRBD2 matching over 9 bases. V shed 6 bases, J shed 0 bases, and the junction held 3 bases outside the gene matches. Germline CDR1 and CDR2: SQVTM and ANQGSEA. The CDR3 covers 14 residues. The CDR3 loop reads CSVGGRVAKNIQYF. CDR3 nucleotide sequence: TGCAGCGTGGGCGGGAGGGTAGCCAAAAACATTCAGTACTTC.

The chain recombines TRBV6-2 or TRBV6-3 with TRBJ2-1; D may be TRBD2 (5 bases). This CDR3 is 11 amino acids long. V was pared by 5 bases and J by 9 bases, with 8 bases between. Germline assignment: CDR1 MNHEY and CDR2 SVGEGT. CDR3 coding DNA: TGTGCCAGCAGTCCGGGGTTTGAGCAGTTCTTC. Amino acid sequence: CASSPGFEQFF.

The genes are TRBV27 and TRBJ2-7, with TRBD1 matching over 7 bases. The CDR3 has 14 amino acids. V gave up 2 bases and J gave up 1 base; unmatched junction bases: 2. CDR1 is MNHEY, CDR2 SMNVEV, per germline (reference sequence). The CDR3 DNA reads as TGTGCCAGCAGTTTAAAGACAGGGTCCTACGAGCAGTACTTC. This sequence encodes CASSLKTGSYEQYF.

The CDR3 sequence: CASSPALGSYGYTF. CDR3 DNA: TGTGCCAGCAGCCCGGCCCTAGGGAGCTATGGCTACACCTTC. This chain links TRBV3-1 (or the pseudogene TRBV3-2) with TRBJ1-2; D uncertain. Germline lookup yields CDR1 LGHDT and CDR2 YNNKEL (reference sequence). The CDR3 covers 14 residues. V dropped 4 bases and J dropped 4 bases, with 13 bases sitting between them.

This chain links TRBV30 with TRBJ2-4; D is perhaps TRBD2 (6 bases). V was trimmed by 5 bases and J by 6 bases, leaving 14 bases between them. The CDR3 totals 13 residues. Germline CDR1 reads GTSNPN; CDR2 reads SVGIG (reference sequence). CDR3 nucleotides: TGTGCCTGGGGGGCGTCCGGGGGAAACATTCAGTACTTC. Its translation: CAWGASGGNIQYF. Complete variable domain (other parts from reference TRBV30 and TRBJ2-4): SQTIHQWPATLVQPVGSPLSLECTVEGTSNPNLYWYRQAAGRGLQLLFYSVGIGQISSEVPQNLSASRPQDRQFILSSKKLLLSDSGFYLCAWGASGGNIQYFGAGTRLSVL.

The table lists this clone with a few counts. The chain combines TRBV7-9 with TRBJ2-2; D is possibly TRBD1 (5 bases). Germline V gene sequence: CDR1 SEHNR, CDR2 FQNEAQ (reference sequence). Trimming took off 5 bases at V and 0 bases at J, with 10 bases between the two ends. This CDR3 is built from 15 residues. CDR3 in amino acids: CASSRMTANTGELFF. The DNA of the CDR3 is TGTGCCAGCAGCAGAATGACAGCGAACACCGGGGAGCTGTTTTTT.

The chain has TRBV5-1 and TRBJ1-2; possible D gene TRBD1, 6 bases. CDR1 and CDR2 (germline): SGHRS, YFSETQ. The CDR3 is 17 amino acids. Trimming took off 1 base at V and 4 bases at J, with 20 bases between the two ends. CDR3 sequence reads: CASSLTGPPPRGYGYTF. CDR3 in DNA: TGCGCCAGCAGCTTGACCGGGCCTCCTCCCAGGGGCTATGGCTACACCTTC.

The chain employs TRBV5-6 and TRBJ2-1; 7 nucleotides match TRBD2. The CDR3 spans 16 residues. The germline V gene encodes CDR1 SGHDT and CDR2 YYEEEE. Trimming took 4 bases from V and 5 from J; bases not matched to a gene: 12. The CDR3 DNA reads as TGTGCCAGCAGCCTCCCCGGACTAGTTTTCGACAATGAGCAGTTCTTC. It is translated as CASSLPGLVFDNEQFF.

The rearrangement uses TRBV5-6 and TRBJ1-3, with D perhaps TRBD1 (5 bases). The CDR3 runs to 14 residues. CDR1 and CDR2 (germline): SGHDT, YYEEEE. V lost 1 base and J 4 bases, leaving 9 bases between the germline ends. The CDR3 coding sequence is TGTGCCAGCAGCTTGAGGGGCCCAGGAAACACCATATATTTT. This translates into CASSLRGPGNTIYF.

This chain joins TRBV9 and TRBJ1-1; D is ambiguous. Trimming cost V 0 bases and J 1 base, with 10 bases left between them. Germline V lookup: CDR1 SGDLS, CDR2 YYNGEE. This CDR3 contains 15 residues. For the CDR3, the DNA is TGTGCCAGCAGCGTAGCTAGTACACCGAACACTGAAGCTTTCTTT. This gives the protein CASSVASTPNTEAFF.

The chain links TRBV4-1 to TRBJ2-1, with D possibly being TRBD1 (5 bases). The germline V gene encodes CDR1 MGHRA and CDR2 YSYEKL. V was trimmed by 1 base and J by 2 bases, leaving 12 bases between them. The CDR3 length is 16 residues. CDR3 protein: CASSQGEIRAYNEQFF. Written as DNA, the CDR3 is TGCGCCAGCAGCCAAGGGGAAATCAGGGCCTACAATGAGCAGTTCTTC.

This chain links TRBV7-2 with TRBJ1-2; D gene ambiguous. This CDR3 contains 15 residues. Trimming took off 1 base at V and 3 bases at J, with 12 bases between the two ends. The V gene's germline CDR1 is SGHTA and CDR2 FQGNSA. CDR3 DNA: TGTGCCAGCAGCTTAGGTCCCGGGGTAGACTATGGCTACACCTTC. Amino acid sequence: CASSLGPGVDYGYTF.

The rearrangement uses TRBV2 and TRBJ2-5; 11 nucleotides line up with TRBD2. The germline CDR1 and CDR2 sequences are SNHLY and FYNNEI. Trimming cost V 6 bases and J 2 bases; bases outside gene matches: 11. CDR3 size: 17 residues. The CDR3 region is CASRKEGLAVTQETQYF. The CDR3, as DNA: TGTGCCAGCAGGAAGGAGGGACTAGCGGTTACTCAAGAGACCCAGTACTTC.

The genes are TRBV4-2 and TRBJ2-5, with 7 bases that match TRBD1. CDR3 size: 14 residues. Germline CDR1 reads LGHNA; CDR2 reads YNFKEQ. Trimming at V came to 4 bases and at J to 0 bases, leaving 2 bases not matched to a gene. CDR3 sequence: CASSLGQNQETQYF. In DNA form, the CDR3 reads TGTGCCAGCAGCCTGGGACAGAACCAAGAGACCCAGTACTTC.

V is TRBV19 and J is TRBJ1-1; D may be TRBD1 (6 bases). The germline CDR1 and CDR2 sequences are LNHDA and SQIVND (reference sequence). Trimming pared 6 bases from V and 1 base from J, leaving 12 bases between. The CDR3 loop spans 14 amino acids. CDR3 in DNA: TGTGCCAGTAGAGGGGACACCTGGAACACTGAAGCTTTCTTT. It is translated as CASRGDTWNTEAFF.

The gene calls are TRBV5-1 and TRBJ1-1; D gene uncertain. Germline V lookup: CDR1 SGHRS, CDR2 YFSETQ. The ends were cut back, 7 bases at V and 2 bases at J, with 12 bases in the middle. The CDR3 sequence is 13 residues long. Written as DNA, the CDR3 is TGCGCCAGCGGTGAGTCTTTAAACACTGAAGCTTTCTTT. Protein: CASGESLNTEAFF.

The V call is TRBV4-2, the J call TRBJ2-1; no clear D. The V gene lost 0 bases and the J gene lost 0 bases, with 9 bases spanning the gap. The CDR3 has 16 amino acids. Germline V gives CDR1 LGHNA, CDR2 YNFKEQ. The CDR3 protein is CASSQDLWSSYNEQFF. The CDR3 nucleotides read TGTGCCAGCAGCCAAGATTTGTGGAGCTCCTACAATGAGCAGTTCTTC.

This chain links TRBV4-1 with TRBJ2-3; 9 nucleotides agree with TRBD2. The CDR3 is made up of 16 amino acids. The germline gives CDR1 MGHRA, CDR2 YSYEKL. J was trimmed by 5 bases and V by 0 bases; bases with no gene match: 6. Here the CDR3 reads CASSQDRAGGQDTQYF. CDR3 coding DNA: TGCGCCAGCAGCCAAGATCGGGCGGGGGGGCAAGATACGCAGTATTTT.

This clone was seen more than once but under ten times. The chain joins TRBV27 to TRBJ2-5; possibly TRBD2 for D (5 bases). V shed 3 bases and J shed 1 base, with 18 bases lying between them. The CDR3 is 17 amino acids. Germline values: CDR1 MNHEY, CDR2 SMNVEV (reference sequence). CDR3 amino acids: CASSFEALDSAQETQYF. Written as DNA, the CDR3 is TGTGCCAGCAGTTTCGAAGCGTTGGACTCCGCCCAAGAGACCCAGTACTTC.

V usage is TRBV6-5 and J usage is TRBJ2-2, with 7 nucleotides matching TRBD1. V shed 4 bases and J 10 bases; nucleotides not matched to a gene: 9. This CDR3 has 14 residues. Germline CDR1 reads MNHEY; CDR2 reads SVGAGI. CDR3 nucleotides: TGTGCCAGCAGTTGGGGACAGATGTTGGTGGAGCTGTTTTTT. The encoded protein is CASSWGQMLVELFF.

This CDR3 reads CASTPGRGGYTF. The CDR3, as DNA: TGTGCCAGCACCCCTGGCAGGGGCGGCTACACCTTC. This sequence joins TRBV2 and TRBJ1-2, with D maybe TRBD1 (6 bases). Germline V gives CDR1 SNHLY, CDR2 FYNNEI. CDR3 length: 12 residues. V dropped 7 bases and J dropped 8 bases, with 14 bases sitting between them.

V and J are TRBV18 and TRBJ1-1, with a weak D call TRBD1 (5 bases). V was cut by 6 bases and J by 5 bases, with 13 bases left in between. This CDR3 spans 13 amino acids. CDR1 and CDR2 from the germline V gene are KGHSH and LQKENI. As DNA, the CDR3 is TGTGCCAGCTCCCAAACGGAGGGGACTGAAGCTTTCTTT. This sequence encodes CASSQTEGTEAFF. Based on the CDR3 plus reference TRBV18 and TRBJ1-1, the full variable domain is NAGVMQNPRHLVRRRGQEARLRCSPMKGHSHVYWYRQLPEEGLKFMVYLQKENIIDESGMPKERFSAEFPKEGPSILRIQQVVRGDSAAYFCASSQTEGTEAFFGQGTRLTVV.

The rearrangement uses TRBV6-5 and TRBJ1-3; 7 bases map to TRBD1. Per germline, CDR1 MNHEY and CDR2 SVGAGI. After removal of 5 bases from V and 2 bases from J, the junction contained 6 bases not matched to a gene. The CDR3 has 15 residues. Here the CDR3 DNA reads TGTGCCAGCAGTACAAGAGACAGGGCTGGAAACACCATATATTTT. Its protein is CASSTRDRAGNTIYF.

The V call is TRBV7-2, the J call TRBJ2-2, with D maybe TRBD1 (5 bases). The V end lost 2 bases, the J end lost 5 bases, and 15 bases lay between the germline ends. The CDR3 has 16 residues. Germline V gene sequence: CDR1 SGHTA, CDR2 FQGNSA. In DNA, the CDR3 is TGTGCCAGCAGCTTAAGGGGTCAAGACTGGACCGGGGAGCTGTTTTTT. Protein: CASSLRGQDWTGELFF. The full variable domain, with the rest looked up from reference TRBV7-2 and TRBJ2-2, is GAGVSQSPSNKVTEKGKDVELRCDPISGHTALYWYRQSLGQGLEFLIYFQGNSAPDKSGLPSDRFSAERTGGSVSTLTIQRTQQEDSAVYLCASSLRGQDWTGELFFGEGSRLTVL.

This clone was counted a single time. V and J are TRBV19 and TRBJ2-7; TRBD2 matches 8 bases. The CDR3 loop spans 14 amino acids. The V gene's germline CDR1 is LNHDA and CDR2 SQIVND (reference sequence). V gave up 8 bases and J gave up 6 bases; unmatched junction bases: 12. CDR3 nucleotides: TGTGCCAGTCAGATTGGACTAGCTAGGGGCGAGCAGTACTTC. Its translation is CASQIGLARGEQYF.

J is TRBJ1-6 and V is TRBV3-1 (or the pseudogene TRBV3-2); the match to TRBD1 covers 7 bases. This CDR3 has 16 residues. Germline values: CDR1 LGHDT, CDR2 YNNKEL (reference sequence). The V gene end was trimmed by 4 bases and the J gene end by 0 bases; junction bases not matched to a gene: 3. In DNA, the CDR3 is TGTGCCAGCAGCCGGACAGGCAGCTCCTATAATTCACCCCTCCACTTT. This sequence encodes CASSRTGSSYNSPLHF.

The CDR3 protein is CASSLGGGSYNEQFF. CDR3 DNA: TGTGCCAGCAGCTTAGGGGGGGGTTCCTACAATGAGCAGTTCTTC. The chain combines TRBV7-2 with TRBJ2-1; 7 bases align to TRBD2. The CDR3 consists of 15 residues. J gave up 1 base and V 1 base, and 1 base lay outside the gene matches. Germline lookup yields CDR1 SGHTA and CDR2 FQGNSA. The full variable domain, its missing parts supplied by reference TRBV7-2 and TRBJ2-1, is GAGVSQSPSNKVTEKGKDVELRCDPISGHTALYWYRQSLGQGLEFLIYFQGNSAPDKSGLPSDRFSAERTGGSVSTLTIQRTQQEDSAVYLCASSLGGGSYNEQFFGPGTRLTVL.

J is TRBJ1-5 and V is TRBV18; TRBD1 matches 7 bases. The junction had 4 bases not matched to a gene; V was cut back by 2 bases and J by 3 bases. Germline V CDR1 and CDR2: KGHSH, LQKENI. This CDR3 has 15 amino acids. The CDR3 spells CASSPGQENNQPQHF. The CDR3 nucleotides are TGTGCCAGCTCACCAGGACAGGAGAACAATCAGCCCCAGCATTTT.